Shown below are 2 T cell receptor beta chains from a single sample sequenced in a study of shared clonotypes between healthy human individuals. Naive CD8 isolation took CD45RO-negative cells positively selected for CCR7 and excluded terminally differentiated effector memory CD45RA+ cells. Profiled with immunoSEQ multiplex PCR; TCRdb holds only in-frame clones, not every one. The sample lists around 700,000 clones, 90% to 95% seen once, with 24% in the top ten. Sequenced input: naive CD8+ T cells sorted from blood. The source is a young man in good health.

CDR3 in amino acids: CASSLVAGGAYEQYF. In nucleotides, the CDR3 is TGTGCCAGCAGTTTAGTAGCGGGAGGTGCCTACGAGCAGTACTTC. This chain links TRBV28 with TRBJ2-7; 10 nucleotides align to TRBD2. Trimming removed 2 bases from V and 2 bases from J; junction bases left unmatched: 3. CDR1 and CDR2 from the germline V gene are MDHEN and SYDVKM. CDR3 length: 15 amino acids. Complete variable domain (other parts from reference TRBV28 and TRBJ2-7): DVKVTQSSRYLVKRTGEKVFLECVQDMDHENMFWYRQDPGLGLRLIYFSYDVKMKEKGDIPEGYSVSREKKERFSLILESASTNQTSMYLCASSLVAGGAYEQYFGPGTRLTVT.

Concerning this clone itself: Sequence at one end of the junction differs from germline and may be a read error. V is TRBV10-1 and J is TRBJ1-1, with 8 bases fitting TRBD1. The CDR3 contains 12 residues. CDR1 WNHNN and CDR2 SYGVQD come from the germline V gene (reference sequence). The CDR3 DNA reads as TGCGCCAGCAGCGAGACAGGGGCGCTCATCCACTTT. Protein product: CASSETGALIHF.